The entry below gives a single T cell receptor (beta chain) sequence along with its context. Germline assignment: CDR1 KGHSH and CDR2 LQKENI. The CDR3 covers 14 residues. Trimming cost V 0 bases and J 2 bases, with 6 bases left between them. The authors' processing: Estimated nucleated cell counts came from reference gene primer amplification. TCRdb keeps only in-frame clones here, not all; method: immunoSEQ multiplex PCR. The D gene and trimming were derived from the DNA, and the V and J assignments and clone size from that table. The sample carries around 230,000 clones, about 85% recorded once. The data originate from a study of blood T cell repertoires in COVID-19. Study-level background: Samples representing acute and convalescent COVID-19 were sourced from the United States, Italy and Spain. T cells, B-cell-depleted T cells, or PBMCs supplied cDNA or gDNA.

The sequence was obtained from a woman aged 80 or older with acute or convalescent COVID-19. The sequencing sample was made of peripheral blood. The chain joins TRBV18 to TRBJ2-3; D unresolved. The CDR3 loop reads CASSPPIDTDTQYF. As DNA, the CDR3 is TGTGCCAGCTCACCACCGATAGACACAGATACGCAGTATTTT.